Listed here is a single TCR beta chain. Its antigen is unidentified. The germline V and J ends were trimmed by 5 bases and 2 bases, with 25 bases remaining between them. From germline, CDR1 is MNHEY and CDR2 SMNVEV (reference sequence). This CDR3 is built from 19 residues. This entry comes from a study of graft-versus-host responses after intestinal transplantation. Across the whole study: Tacrolimus plus steroids were given to all recipients for 2 to 4 years, preceded by anti-thymocyte globulin induction.

Here immunoSEQ multiplex PCR was the method, and the copy in TCRdb shows in-frame clones only, minus some. The sample has 90,000 to 150,000 clones; approximately 95% are singletons. Whole-study results and caveats: Analysis identified GvH clones in recipient marrow, with some appearing first in ileum or blood.

The sequencing here drew on unstimulated CD8+ T cells sorted from spleen or lymph node cells, taken before intestinal transplant. This clonotype was sampled from a human donor who received an intestinal transplant. This sequence joins TRBV27 and TRBJ2-1, with D possibly TRBD2 on 9 matching bases. CDR3 in DNA: TGTGCCAGCAGTCCCCTCGGACAGGGTGCTAGCGGGACCTACAATGAGCAGTTCTTC. Its translation: CASSPLGQGASGTYNEQFF.